These 32 T cell receptor beta chains were all obtained from the same sample, sequenced in a study of shared clonotypes between healthy human individuals. The assay was immunoSEQ multiplex PCR, and TCRdb's table has in-frame clones only and misses some. The table shows 2 million to 2.5 million clones, with nearly 97% occurring only once. The sequenced material came from naive CD4+ T cells sorted from blood. Described subset: CD45RA+ positively selected. The receptors stem from a man younger than 35 in good health.

The V call is TRBV2, the J call TRBJ1-2; TRBD1 agrees at 7 bases. The CDR3 loop spans 21 amino acids. Losses at the gene ends were 5 bases for V and 1 base for J; bases not matched to a gene: 25. The V gene's germline CDR1 is SNHLY and CDR2 FYNNEI. The CDR3 reads CASSSPYAGTAHRKNNYGYTF. Written as DNA, the CDR3 is TGTGCCAGCAGTTCACCGTACGCGGGGACAGCCCATAGAAAAAATAACTATGGCTACACCTTC.

Concerning this clone itself: Other nucleotide sequences from this sample produce the same CDR3. This chain joins TRBV19 and TRBJ2-7; D call uncertain. The V gene lost 3 bases and the J gene lost 3 bases, with 9 bases spanning the gap. The CDR3 has 13 residues. The germline V gene has CDR1 LNHDA and CDR2 SQIVND (reference sequence). The CDR3 region has the DNA TGTGCCAGTAGTATCGGAGTGCTCTACGAGCAGTACTTC. This encodes CASSIGVLYEQYF.

Details on this clone: An end of the junction does not agree with germline; a read error may underlie this. This chain connects TRBV6-1 to TRBJ2-7; possible D gene TRBD2, 6 bases. The CDR3 covers 14 residues. Germline CDR1 reads MNHNS; CDR2 reads SASEGT. DNA of the CDR3: TGTGCCAGCAGGGAAGGGACGGGGGCCTACGAGCAGTACTTC. This translates into CASREGTGAYEQYF.

The CDR3 protein is CASSSSPSSYEQYF. In DNA form, the CDR3 reads TGTGCCAGCAGCTCAAGCCCTAGCTCCTACGAGCAGTACTTC. The V and J genes are TRBV7-2 and TRBJ2-7; D unresolved. The CDR3 loop spans 14 amino acids. Trimming left V 4 bases short and J 0 bases short, with 10 bases between. Germline V gene data show CDR1 as SGHTA and CDR2 as FQGNSA.

The chain is built from TRBV5-5 and TRBJ1-5; perhaps TRBD1 as D (5 bases). V was shortened by 5 bases and J by 4 bases, with 16 bases between the two germline ends. The germline V gene has CDR1 SGHKS and CDR2 YYEKEE (reference sequence). This CDR3 is 15 amino acids long. The CDR3 DNA sequence: TGTGCCAGCAGTCGAACCGGGACGGCAAATCAGCCCCAGCATTTT. Its translation: CASSRTGTANQPQHF. The full variable domain, its missing parts supplied by reference TRBV5-5 and TRBJ1-5, is DAGVTQSPTHLIKTRGQQVTLRCSPISGHKSVSWYQQVLGQGPQFIFQYYEKEERGRGNFPDRFSARQFPNYSSELNVNALLLGDSALYLCASSRTGTANQPQHFGDGTRLSIL.

This rearrangement joins TRBV5-7 to TRBJ1-1; TRBD1 matches at 12 bases. TRBV5-7 is identified as an open reading frame with a role that is uncertain. This CDR3 is built from 16 residues. The V and J ends lost 5 bases and 3 bases, in that order; junction bases with no gene match: 8. CDR3 bases: TGTGCCAGCAGTTGGGACAGGGGGCAAATCTACACTGAAGCTTTCTTT. Its protein is CASSWDRGQIYTEAFF.

The rearrangement joins TRBV28 to TRBJ2-2; D might be TRBD1 or TRBD2, each matching 6 bases. Trimming took 2 bases from V and 6 from J, leaving 22 bases between them. CDR1 is MDHEN and CDR2 is SYDVKM in the germline V gene. CDR3 length: 18 amino acids. Written as DNA, the CDR3 is TGTGCCAGCAGTTTAGTCAAAGGGCAGGGGAGGAGAGCCGGGGAGCTGTTTTTT. As protein: CASSLVKGQGRRAGELFF.

J is TRBJ2-7 and V is TRBV18; the D call may be TRBD1 or TRBD2 (6 bases each). CDR3 length: 13 residues. Trimming took 1 base from V and 6 from J, leaving 10 bases between them. Germline-derived CDR1 and CDR2 are KGHSH and LQKENI. Here the CDR3 DNA reads TGTGCCAGCTCACCACACAGGGAGGCCGAGCAGTACTTC. This encodes CASSPHREAEQYF.

The J gene is TRBJ1-4, the V gene TRBV18; D not resolved. The CDR3 length is 13 residues. The germline V gene encodes CDR1 KGHSH and CDR2 LQKENI. V was cut by 5 bases and J by 8 bases, with 12 bases left in between. The CDR3 protein is CASSSWSTEKLFF. In DNA, the CDR3 is TGTGCCAGCTCATCATGGTCGACGGAAAAACTGTTTTTT.

Only one count was recorded for this clone. This chain joins TRBV28 and TRBJ1-5, with TRBD1 matching over 8 bases. The CDR3 is 16 residues long. Germline trimming cut 3 bases from V and 3 bases from J; bases unmatched to any gene: 7. In germline, CDR1 is MDHEN, CDR2 SYDVKM. The CDR3 DNA reads as TGTGCCAGCAGTTTCAAACAGGGGGTGAACAATCAGCCCCAGCATTTT. Its translation is CASSFKQGVNNQPQHF. The whole variable domain, filled in from reference TRBV28 and TRBJ1-5, reads DVKVTQSSRYLVKRTGEKVFLECVQDMDHENMFWYRQDPGLGLRLIYFSYDVKMKEKGDIPEGYSVSREKKERFSLILESASTNQTSMYLCASSFKQGVNNQPQHFGDGTRLSIL.

The chain couples TRBV7-5 to TRBJ1-2; TRBD1 was called by the table and not checked on the DNA. TRBV7-5 is listed as a pseudogene. This CDR3 comprises 16 residues. CDR3 nucleotide sequence: TGTGCCAGTCCGACCAGGGGAAAACGGGACGTAGATGGCTACACCTTC. Translation: CASPTRGKRDVDGYTF.

The rearrangement joins TRBV6-1 to TRBJ2-3; 7 bases are a match to TRBD2. The germline gives CDR1 MNHNS, CDR2 SASEGT. The V and J ends lost 1 base and 14 bases, in that order; junction bases with no gene match: 15. The CDR3 runs to 15 residues. CDR3 protein: CASSEGYLERGRGYF. As DNA, the CDR3 is TGTGCCAGCAGTGAAGGGTACCTAGAGCGGGGAAGGGGGTATTTT.

The rearrangement joins TRBV27 to TRBJ2-7; tentative D call: TRBD1 (5 bases). The V gene's germline CDR1 is MNHEY and CDR2 SMNVEV (reference sequence). V lost 5 bases to trimming and J lost 0 bases, with 17 bases between them. The CDR3 is made up of 16 amino acids. The CDR3 loop reads CASSPEARALSYEQYF. DNA for the CDR3: TGTGCCAGCAGTCCCGAGGCCAGGGCCCTCTCCTACGAGCAGTACTTC.

Only one count was recorded for this clone. The rearrangement uses TRBV6-1 and TRBJ2-7; unclear D gene. Germline V gene lookup returns CDR1 MNHNS and CDR2 SASEGT. The V end was cut by 3 bases, the J end by 3 bases, with 21 bases between. CDR3 length: 17 residues. DNA for the CDR3: TGTGCCAGCAGTGAGACATCTTTTGGCCCGAGGATCTACGAGCAGTACTTC. Protein sequence: CASSETSFGPRIYEQYF.

The V call is TRBV6-6, the J call TRBJ2-3, with 9 bases fitting TRBD2. Germline-derived CDR1 and CDR2 are MNHNY and SVGAGI (reference sequence). V was clipped by 1 base and J by 0 bases; unmatched bases: 2. This CDR3 contains 16 residues. The CDR3 is CASSYWGLASTDTQYF. CDR3 DNA sequence: TGTGCCAGCAGTTACTGGGGACTAGCCAGCACAGATACGCAGTATTTT.

A word on this clone: Within the sample, other DNA sequences also encode this same CDR3. The chain joins TRBV2 to TRBJ2-6; tentatively, D is TRBD1 (5 bases). Trimming removed 2 bases at V and 3 bases at J, with 8 bases between. Germline V CDR1 and CDR2: SNHLY, FYNNEI. The CDR3 is 15 residues long. CDR3 nucleotide sequence: TGTGCCAGCAGTGAACAGGGTAGTGGGGCCAACGTCCTGACTTTC. Translating gives CASSEQGSGANVLTF. Full variable domain (rest looked up from reference TRBV2 and TRBJ2-6): EPEVTQTPSHQVTQMGQEVILRCVPISNHLYFYWYRQILGQKVEFLVSFYNNEISEKSEIFDDQFSVERPDGSNFTLKIRSTKLEDSAMYFCASSEQGSGANVLTFGAGSRLTVL.

The chain combines TRBV7-2 with TRBJ1-4; 7 bases align to TRBD1. CDR1 and CDR2 (germline): SGHTA, FQGNSA. The V gene end was trimmed by 4 bases and the J gene end by 7 bases; junction bases not matched to a gene: 6. The CDR3 has 14 amino acids. This CDR3 is CASSYYGQVEKLFF. In DNA, the CDR3 is TGTGCCAGCAGCTATTACGGACAGGTTGAAAAACTGTTTTTT.

V gene TRBV2 combines with J gene TRBJ2-2; a weak D match, TRBD2 (6 bases). The CDR3 has 12 residues. CDR1 and CDR2 from the germline V gene are SNHLY and FYNNEI. CDR3 region: CDSRGNTGELFF. DNA for the CDR3: TGTGACTCGCGGGGGAACACCGGGGAGCTGTTTTTT.

The chain uses TRBV29-1 and TRBJ2-3; possibly TRBD2 for D (5 bases). Germline CDR1 SQVTM, CDR2 ANQGSEA. This CDR3 is built from 13 residues. V lost 7 bases, J lost 4 bases, and 15 bases lay in between. The CDR3 DNA reads as TGCAGCGGCCGGGGAGACCGCGCAGATACGCAGTATTTT. Protein sequence: CSGRGDRADTQYF.

V gene TRBV7-2 combines with J gene TRBJ2-2; no definite D call. Germline lookup yields CDR1 SGHTA and CDR2 FQGNSA. The CDR3 extends over 16 amino acids. The V end lost 1 base, the J end lost 5 bases, and 14 bases lay between the germline ends. The CDR3 nucleotides are TGTGCCAGCAGCTTAGGGGATAGCTACAGAACCGGGGAGCTGTTTTTT. Its translation: CASSLGDSYRTGELFF.

To note about this clone: Other DNA sequences of this sample code for an identical CDR3. The V and J genes are TRBV11-2 and TRBJ1-3; possibly TRBD1 for D (5 bases). CDR1 SGHAT and CDR2 FQNNGV come from the germline V gene. The ends were cut back, 1 base at V and 1 base at J, with 8 bases in the middle. The CDR3 has 15 residues. CDR3 sequence reads: CASSLGGRSGNTIYF. The CDR3 nucleotides are TGTGCCAGCAGCTTAGGGGGCAGGTCTGGAAACACCATATATTTT.

The gene calls are TRBV7-8 and TRBJ1-2; 8 bases are a match to TRBD1. The V gene end was trimmed by 1 base and the J gene end by 4 bases; junction bases not matched to a gene: 5. The germline V gene has CDR1 SGHVS and CDR2 FQNEAQ. The CDR3 extends over 15 amino acids. The CDR3 is CASSLEDRALYGYTF. The CDR3 DNA follows: TGTGCCAGCAGCTTAGAGGACAGGGCCCTCTATGGCTACACCTTC.

About this clone: This sample includes further DNA sequences coding for the same CDR3. V is TRBV29-1 and J is TRBJ2-5; 8 bases fit TRBD2. This CDR3 comprises 11 residues. Germline trimming cut 6 bases from V and 3 bases from J; bases unmatched to any gene: 0. CDR1 and CDR2 from the germline V gene are SQVTM and ANQGSEA. CDR3 sequence reads: CSVAGEETQYF. CDR3 nucleotide sequence: TGCAGCGTAGCGGGGGAAGAGACCCAGTACTTC.

This chain links TRBV5-4 with TRBJ1-2; a possible D gene is TRBD1 (6 bases). The germline gives CDR1 SGHNT, CDR2 YYREEE (reference sequence). V was cut by 0 bases and J by 2 bases, with 14 bases left in between. CDR3 size: 16 residues. The CDR3 spells CASSLVGAGHNYGYTF. The CDR3 DNA sequence: TGTGCCAGCAGCTTGGTGGGGGCCGGGCACAACTATGGCTACACCTTC.

In DNA, the CDR3 is TGTGCCAGCACCCCCCAGGCAACTGCCTCCTACGAGCAGTACTTC. Translated: CASTPQATASYEQYF. J is TRBJ2-7 and V is TRBV7-8; D is undetermined. The CDR3 is 15 residues long. Per germline, CDR1 SGHVS and CDR2 FQNEAQ. Trimming removed 7 bases from V and 0 bases from J, with 16 bases in between. Combining the CDR3 with reference TRBV7-8 and TRBJ2-7 gives the whole variable domain GAGVSQSPRYKVAKRGQDVALRCDPISGHVSLFWYQQALGQGPEFLTYFQNEAQLDKSGLPSDRFFAERPEGSVSTLKIQRTQQEDSAVYLCASTPQATASYEQYFGPGTRLTVT.

This chain uses TRBV12-5 with TRBJ1-2, with a tentative D call TRBD1 (5 bases). V shed 5 bases and J shed 4 bases, with 17 bases lying between them. CDR3 size: 15 residues. Germline V gives CDR1 LGHNT, CDR2 FRNRAP. CDR3 DNA sequence: TGTGCTAGTGGTACCTCCCAGACAGATCTCTATGGCTACACCTTC. As protein: CASGTSQTDLYGYTF.

The chain recombines TRBV5-1 with TRBJ1-2, with unresolved D. Germline-derived CDR1 and CDR2 are SGHRS and YFSETQ. This CDR3 is 14 amino acids long. V was cut by 4 bases and J by 1 base, with 11 bases left in between. In DNA form, the CDR3 reads TGCGCCAGCAGCCCTGACGCACTTAACTATGGCTACACCTTC. This sequence encodes CASSPDALNYGYTF.

CDR3 bases: TGTGCCAGCAGTTTTGCGGTTAAGACACACAATGAGCAGTTCTTC. This gives the protein CASSFAVKTHNEQFF. The chain recombines TRBV28 with TRBJ2-1, with no clear D. V was clipped by 3 bases and J by 5 bases, with 14 bases between them. CDR1 and CDR2 (germline): MDHEN, SYDVKM. The CDR3 length is 15 residues. Together with reference TRBV28 and TRBJ2-1, the CDR3 gives the full variable domain: DVKVTQSSRYLVKRTGEKVFLECVQDMDHENMFWYRQDPGLGLRLIYFSYDVKMKEKGDIPEGYSVSREKKERFSLILESASTNQTSMYLCASSFAVKTHNEQFFGPGTRLTVL.

The chain employs TRBV5-6 and TRBJ2-7, with D perhaps matching TRBD1 (5 bases). The germline V gene encodes CDR1 SGHDT and CDR2 YYEEEE. Trimming cost V 6 bases and J 6 bases, with 10 bases left between them. The CDR3 runs to 11 residues. CDR3 protein: CASTDRVEQYF. In DNA form, the CDR3 reads TGTGCCAGCACCGACAGAGTCGAGCAGTACTTC.

The J gene is TRBJ1-1, the V gene TRBV7-8; D remains ambiguous. From germline, CDR1 is SGHVS and CDR2 FQNEAQ. Trimming cost V 5 bases and J 1 base, with 5 bases left between them. This CDR3 contains 12 residues. CDR3 loop: CASSQSNTEAFF. The CDR3 nucleotides are TGTGCCAGCAGCCAGTCGAACACTGAAGCTTTCTTT.

The chain combines TRBV18 with TRBJ1-1; perhaps TRBD1 as D (5 bases). Germline V gene sequence: CDR1 KGHSH, CDR2 LQKENI. This CDR3 has 15 amino acids. Trimming removed 3 bases from V and 0 bases from J, with 11 bases in between. CDR3 protein: CASSPRQLMNTEAFF. CDR3 coding DNA: TGTGCCAGCTCACCCAGACAGCTCATGAACACTGAAGCTTTCTTT.

As for this clone: Other nucleotide sequences from this sample produce the same CDR3. V is TRBV9 and J is TRBJ2-7, with 7 bases lining up with TRBD2. The CDR3 extends over 14 amino acids. The V and J ends lost 2 bases and 0 bases, in that order; junction bases with no gene match: 2. Germline V gene lookup returns CDR1 SGDLS and CDR2 YYNGEE. CDR3 in DNA: TGTGCCAGCAGCGTGAGCGGGAACTCCTACGAGCAGTACTTC. Its protein is CASSVSGNSYEQYF.